This entry features one TCR beta chain sequence. cDNA came from roughly 0.5 to 1 ug RNA primed by random hexamers. By means of immunoSEQ multiplex PCR, TCR beta CDR3 spanning 54 Vbeta and 13 Jbeta underwent amplification. TCRdb analysed the immunoSEQ multiplex PCR reads with MiXCR anew, one entry per CDR3 protein. The profile shows 300,000 to 350,000 distinct CDR3 sequences, about 91% of them singletons. This entry belongs to a study of CD8 T cells in Susac syndrome. Looked up from germline, CDR1 is SGHTA and CDR2 is FQGNSA. Trimming removed 5 bases from V and 0 bases from J; junction bases left unmatched: 7. CDR3 length equals 15 residues. CD8+ and CD4+ blood T cells underwent TCR beta sequencing.

The V and J genes are TRBV7-2 and TRBJ2-7; 7 bases match TRBD2. The TCR was taken from a human donor with multiple sclerosis. The sequenced material came from CD4+ T cells from PBMCs. The CDR3 coding sequence is TGTGCCAGCAGCCAACTAGCGTTGAGCTCCTACGAGCAGTACTTC. It encodes CASSQLALSSYEQYF.